What follows are 24 T cell receptor beta chains derived from one specimen sequenced in a study of T cells in Graves' hyperthyroidism and ophthalmopathy. Authors of the study amplified TCR beta CDR3 regions from RNA transcripts. HTBI primers were the set used in a first-round RT-PCR of the TCR CDR3. TCRdb re-derived calls from the multiplex PCR reads in MiXCR, one entry per CDR3 protein. The sample lists over 650,000 distinct CDR3 sequences, about 45% occurring once. Sequencing was performed on peripheral blood or thyroid tissue (not recorded which). The receptors here all came from an adult man with Graves' disease, either hyperthyroidism or ophthalmopathy (not recorded which).

The V gene is TRBV7-2, the J gene TRBJ1-3; possibly TRBD1 for D (5 bases). Trimming cost V 0 bases and J 1 base, with 10 bases left between them. This CDR3 contains 16 residues. Germline assignment: CDR1 SGHTA and CDR2 FQGNSA. Here the CDR3 DNA reads TGTGCCAGCAGCTTAGCTGGGGCCAGGTCTGGAAACACCATATATTTT. Its protein product is CASSLAGARSGNTIYF. The full variable domain, completed using reference TRBV7-2 and TRBJ1-3, is GAGVSQSPSNKVTEKGKDVELRCDPISGHTALYWYRQSLGQGLEFLIYFQGNSAPDKSGLPSDRFSAERTGGSVSTLTIQRTQQEDSAVYLCASSLAGARSGNTIYFGEGSWLTVV.

This clonotype has a handful of counts. The gene calls are TRBV10-3 and TRBJ1-1; 7 nucleotides line up with TRBD1. This CDR3 is 15 amino acids long. V was pared by 6 bases and J by 4 bases, with 11 bases of the junction left unmatched. Germline V lookup: CDR1 ENHRY, CDR2 SYGVKD. The CDR3 is CAIRTTGDGSTEAFF. CDR3 in DNA: TGTGCCATCAGGACCACAGGGGACGGTAGCACTGAAGCTTTCTTT.

V is TRBV25-1 and J is TRBJ2-7; D possibly matches TRBD1 or TRBD2 (5 bases each). V was pared by 6 bases and J by 5 bases, with 20 bases between. The CDR3 extends over 15 amino acids. Germline-derived CDR1 and CDR2 are MGHDK and SYGVNS. CDR3 sequence: CASRDTRTGKNEQYF. The CDR3 coding sequence is TGTGCCAGCAGGGACACCAGGACTGGTAAGAACGAGCAGTACTTC.

The CDR3: CASSEVVRSNYGYTF. The DNA for the CDR3 is TGTGCCAGCAGTGAGGTCGTCAGAAGTAACTATGGCTACACCTTC. The chain couples TRBV6-1 to TRBJ1-2; D gene uncertain. V lost 3 bases, J lost 1 base, and 12 bases lay in between. CDR1 MNHNS and CDR2 SASEGT come from the germline V gene. This CDR3 has 15 residues.

This rearrangement joins TRBV24-1 to TRBJ2-2, with D possibly called TRBD1 or TRBD2 (6 bases each). The germline V gene encodes CDR1 KGHDR and CDR2 SFDVKD. Trimming left V 2 bases short and J 2 bases short, with 14 bases between. This CDR3 contains 17 residues. This CDR3 is CATSDSAGGSNTGELFF. In nucleotides, the CDR3 is TGTGCCACCAGTGATTCCGCCGGGGGCTCAAACACCGGGGAGCTGTTTTTT.

This chain connects TRBV20-1 to TRBJ1-5; weak D call: TRBD1 (6 bases). The CDR3 has 12 residues. V gave up 3 bases and J gave up 10 bases, with 13 bases separating them. Germline values: CDR1 DFQATT, CDR2 SNEGSKA (reference sequence). CDR3 sequence: CSASGGGPPQHF. In DNA form, the CDR3 reads TGCAGTGCTAGTGGGGGCGGGCCCCCCCAGCATTTT.

This chain joins TRBV29-1 and TRBJ1-1; TRBD1 aligns across 11 bases. V was clipped by 6 bases and J by 3 bases; unmatched bases: 12. Germline V gives CDR1 SQVTM, CDR2 ANQGSEA. The CDR3 sequence is 16 residues long. CDR3 nucleotide sequence: TGCAGCGTATCATGGACAGGGGGCACGGCGGACACTGAAGCTTTCTTT. This sequence encodes CSVSWTGGTADTEAFF.

The chain employs TRBV29-1 and TRBJ1-2; the match to TRBD1 covers 7 bases. The CDR3 runs to 14 residues. The germline gives CDR1 SQVTM, CDR2 ANQGSEA. After removal of 5 bases from V and 5 bases from J, the junction contained 11 bases not matched to a gene. The CDR3 region has the DNA TGCAGCGTTAAAGCCAGGGACAGTAGGTATGGCTACACCTTC. Its translation is CSVKARDSRYGYTF.

The chain has TRBV12-3 or TRBV12-4 and TRBJ1-5, with TRBD1 matching over 8 bases. Trimming cost V 5 bases and J 4 bases; bases outside gene matches: 13. The CDR3 is 17 residues long. In DNA, the CDR3 is TGTGCCAGCAGTCCGCACCTCGGACAGGGACCGAATCAGCCCCAGCATTTT. The encoded protein is CASSPHLGQGPNQPQHF.

The J gene is TRBJ1-6, the V gene TRBV7-9; tentative D call: TRBD1 (6 bases). CDR3 length: 17 amino acids. In germline, CDR1 is SEHNR, CDR2 FQNEAQ (reference sequence). The V end lost 4 bases, the J end lost 9 bases, and 22 bases lay between the germline ends. The CDR3 DNA sequence: TGTGCCAGCAGCTCGCACGACCTACAGGGTAAAGGTTCACCCCTCCACTTT. This encodes CASSSHDLQGKGSPLHF.

This chain connects TRBV29-1 to TRBJ2-5, with D possibly being TRBD1 or TRBD2 (6 bases each). The CDR3 has 12 residues. From germline, CDR1 is SQVTM and CDR2 ANQGSEA. The V end lost 8 bases, the J end lost 3 bases, and 13 bases lay between the germline ends. CDR3 amino acids: CSLPEGEETQYF. CDR3 sequence (DNA): TGCAGCCTCCCGGAGGGGGAAGAGACCCAGTACTTC.

The chain carries TRBV5-1 and TRBJ2-7; maybe TRBD1 (5 bases). Germline CDR1 and CDR2: SGHRS and YFSETQ. V lost 5 bases to trimming and J lost 0 bases, with 15 bases between them. The CDR3 sequence is 15 residues long. The CDR3 sequence: CASSFGRVGSYEQYF. The CDR3 DNA sequence: TGCGCCAGCAGTTTTGGCAGGGTAGGCTCCTACGAGCAGTACTTC.

In DNA, the CDR3 is TGTGCCAGCAGGACCATTGGAGGGTCTGAAGCTTTCTTT. Translating it yields CASRTIGGSEAFF. The chain is built from TRBV6-1 and TRBJ1-1; D unclear. The V gene's germline CDR1 is MNHNS and CDR2 SASEGT. The CDR3 has 13 residues. Trimming cost V 6 bases and J 6 bases, with 14 bases left between them.

The chain carries TRBV29-1 and TRBJ1-3; D may be TRBD1 (6 bases). The CDR3 contains 13 residues. V was pared by 8 bases and J by 4 bases, with 15 bases between. Per germline, CDR1 SQVTM and CDR2 ANQGSEA. CDR3 bases: TGCAGCAGTGAAGGGGGGGAAGGAAACACCATATATTTT. This translates into CSSEGGEGNTIYF.

This chain joins TRBV7-9 and TRBJ1-2, with 9 nucleotides matching TRBD1. V dropped 6 bases and J dropped 3; count of bases not matched to a gene: 8. The CDR3 is made up of 15 amino acids. CDR1 and CDR2 from the germline V gene are SEHNR and FQNEAQ (reference sequence). The CDR3, as DNA: TGTGCCAGCAGGGCCGGGACAGGGAAACACTATGGCTACACCTTC. Translated: CASRAGTGKHYGYTF.

The chain employs TRBV7-1 and TRBJ1-2, with D hard to call. TRBV7-1 is filed as an ORF, its function uncertain. V lost 8 bases, J lost 7 bases, and 14 bases lay in between. This CDR3 is built from 12 residues. CDR3 coding DNA: TGTGCCAGCTTGGCTCCGGCGGGTGGCTACACCTTC. Its translation: CASLAPAGGYTF.

This clonotype appeared a few times. The V call is TRBV7-8, the J call TRBJ1-6; a weak D match, TRBD1 (6 bases). The CDR3 consists of 17 residues. Germline V gene sequence: CDR1 SGHVS, CDR2 FQNEAQ. Trimming took off 3 bases at V and 6 bases at J, with 18 bases between the two ends. The CDR3 nucleotides are TGTGCCAGCAGCTTGGCGGGCAGGGGAATGGGTAATTCACCCCTCCACTTT. As protein: CASSLAGRGMGNSPLHF.

The rearrangement uses TRBV7-8 and TRBJ2-5; no clear D gene. Germline V gene data show CDR1 as SGHVS and CDR2 as FQNEAQ. V was cut by 6 bases and J by 2 bases, with 16 bases left in between. The CDR3 is 15 amino acids. The CDR3 loop is CASSYAVGGQETQYF. The CDR3 nucleotides are TGTGCCAGCAGTTACGCCGTGGGCGGTCAAGAGACCCAGTACTTC.

A word on this clonotype: The junction departs from germline at one end; a sequencing error may be responsible. The chain joins TRBV10-2 to TRBJ1-1; the D is unclear. The length of the CDR3 is 13 residues. Germline V gives CDR1 WSHSY, CDR2 SAAADI. CDR3 nucleotide sequence: TGTGCCAGCAGTTACTCCGCGAACACTGAAGCTTTCTTT. It is translated as CASSYSANTEAFF.

The chain is built from TRBV2 and TRBJ2-5; TRBD1 might be the D (5 bases). Trimming pared 4 bases from V and 4 bases from J, leaving 10 bases between. The CDR3 spans 13 residues. Germline V gene data show CDR1 as SNHLY and CDR2 as FYNNEI. In DNA, the CDR3 is TGTGCCAGCAGTGGACAGAATGGAGAGACCCAGTACTTC. Translation: CASSGQNGETQYF. The variable domain in full, with the rest retrieved from reference TRBV2 and TRBJ2-5, is EPEVTQTPSHQVTQMGQEVILRCVPISNHLYFYWYRQILGQKVEFLVSFYNNEISEKSEIFDDQFSVERPDGSNFTLKIRSTKLEDSAMYFCASSGQNGETQYFGPGTRLLVL.

The table lists this clonotype with a few counts. The chain couples TRBV12-3 or TRBV12-4 to TRBJ2-7; 8 bases are shared with TRBD1. With V trimmed by 6 bases and J by 6 bases, 7 bases remained unmatched. The CDR3 contains 13 residues. The CDR3 DNA reads as TGTGCCAGCAGCTTACATACAGGGGGCGAGCAGTACTTC. This gives the protein CASSLHTGGEQYF.

This clonotype was observed a single time. V gene TRBV5-1 combines with J gene TRBJ1-5, with a weak D call TRBD1 (6 bases). The CDR3 is 16 residues long. V gave up 3 bases and J gave up 4 bases, with 17 bases separating them. CDR1 and CDR2 (germline): SGHRS, YFSETQ. CDR3 protein: CASSCEPGVRNQPQHF. The CDR3 DNA is TGCGCCAGCAGCTGCGAACCAGGGGTGCGAAATCAGCCCCAGCATTTT.

This clonotype turned up a few times. This chain joins TRBV9 and TRBJ1-2; D call uncertain. Germline CDR1 SGDLS, CDR2 YYNGEE. The CDR3 is 13 amino acids. V lost 3 bases, J lost 3 bases, and 9 bases lay in between. CDR3 loop: CASSGDTDYGYTF. The DNA of the CDR3 is TGTGCCAGCAGCGGTGACACGGACTATGGCTACACCTTC.

The sample holds many counts of this clonotype. The V and J genes are TRBV7-3 and TRBJ2-5, with a weak D call TRBD2 (6 bases). The germline gives CDR1 SGHTA, CDR2 FQGTGA. The length of the CDR3 is 14 residues. The germline V and J ends were trimmed by 5 bases and 5 bases, with 15 bases remaining between them. CDR3 region: CASSDPSGGETQYF. CDR3 nucleotide sequence: TGTGCCAGCAGCGACCCCTCAGGAGGGGAGACCCAGTACTTC.